This T cell receptor beta chain was sequenced during a study of memory CD4+ T cells and cytomegalovirus serostatus. The sort gate was single viable CD3+CD4+CD8-CD45RO+ cells for memory CD4+ T cells. CDR1 is MNHNS and CDR2 is SASEGT in the germline V gene. This CDR3 spans 13 amino acids. V shed 3 bases and J shed 2 bases, with 8 bases lying between them. TCRdb's copy holds only in-frame clones and misses some; the assay was immunoSEQ multiplex PCR. The data contain about 27,000 clones, 76% of them singletons. V gene TRBV6-1 combines with J gene TRBJ2-7; D gene uncertain. This clonotype was obtained from an adult in good health and CMV-seronegative. Sequencing was carried out using memory CD4+ T cells from blood. CDR3 sequence: CASSDDHTYEQYF. The CDR3, as DNA: TGTGCCAGCAGTGACGACCACACCTACGAGCAGTACTTC.